This entry lists 25 T cell receptor beta chains sequenced from one sample in a study of immune evolution from preneoplasia to lung adenocarcinoma. The data were produced by immunoSEQ multiplex PCR, yet TCRdb's version contains in-frame clones alone and is incomplete. Of 3,000 to 4,000 clones listed, roughly three quarters are singletons. The specimen was FFPE atypical adenomatous hyperplasia tissue from the lung. Subset: atypical adenomatous hyperplasia (AAH), lung preneoplasia. These receptors came from a person between 65 and 79 years old with lung adenocarcinoma.

The chain is built from TRBV7-3 and TRBJ1-1; no clear D. The CDR3 is made up of 13 amino acids. Per the germline V gene, CDR1 is SGHTA and CDR2 is FQGTGA. Trimming removed 5 bases at V and 0 bases at J, with 7 bases between. The CDR3 here is CASSPTMNTEAFF. The CDR3 coding sequence is TGTGCCAGCAGCCCGACAATGAACACTGAAGCTTTCTTT.

Only one count was recorded for this clone. This chain connects TRBV27 to TRBJ2-5; TRBD2 agrees at 12 bases. J was trimmed by 4 bases and V by 6 bases; bases with no gene match: 6. The germline CDR1 and CDR2 sequences are MNHEY and SMNVEV (reference sequence). The CDR3 consists of 15 residues. CDR3 DNA sequence: TGTGCCAGCAGCGAACTAGCGGGAGGTTTAGAGACCCAGTACTTC. Its translation is CASSELAGGLETQYF.

The chain recombines TRBV5-1 with TRBJ2-7; 12 bases align to TRBD1. The germline gives CDR1 SGHRS, CDR2 YFSETQ. CDR3 length equals 14 residues. Germline trimming cut 4 bases from V and 5 bases from J; bases unmatched to any gene: 4. CDR3 region: CASSPGTGGDEQYF. Here the CDR3 DNA reads TGCGCCAGCAGCCCCGGGACAGGGGGCGACGAGCAGTACTTC.

The chain couples TRBV18 to TRBJ1-5, with D perhaps matching TRBD1 (5 bases). Trimming removed 3 bases at V and 2 bases at J, with 11 bases between. The CDR3 is 15 amino acids. CDR1 is KGHSH and CDR2 is LQKENI in the germline V gene. CDR3 amino acids: CASSPRGGGNQPQHF. The CDR3 DNA is TGTGCCAGCTCACCGCGGGGGGGTGGCAATCAGCCCCAGCATTTT.

The chain links TRBV15 to TRBJ2-1; D is undetermined. Germline CDR1 and CDR2: LNHNV and YYDKDF (reference sequence). This CDR3 comprises 15 residues. V was shortened by 8 bases and J by 0 bases, with 14 bases between the two germline ends. The CDR3 region has the DNA TGTGCCACCCGACTGGACCCCGGCTCCTACAATGAGCAGTTCTTC. Residues: CATRLDPGSYNEQFF.

The chain employs TRBV11-2 and TRBJ2-5, with 9 positions matching TRBD2. CDR1 and CDR2 (germline): SGHAT, FQNNGV. Trimming cost V 6 bases and J 5 bases; bases outside gene matches: 16. The CDR3 covers 17 residues. The CDR3 spells CASSRQAFGGRGETQYF. CDR3 DNA: TGTGCCAGCAGTCGACAGGCTTTTGGCGGGAGGGGGGAGACCCAGTACTTC. Full variable domain (outside the CDR3, taken from reference TRBV11-2 and TRBJ2-5): EAGVAQSPRYKIIEKRQSVAFWCNPISGHATLYWYQQILGQGPKLLIQFQNNGVVDDSQLPKDRFSAERLKGVDSTLKIQPAKLEDSAVYLCASSRQAFGGRGETQYFGPGTRLLVL.

V is TRBV27 and J is TRBJ1-2; perhaps TRBD1 as D (6 bases). V lost 6 bases to trimming and J lost 11 bases, with 22 bases between them. Germline V gene sequence: CDR1 MNHEY, CDR2 SMNVEV (reference sequence). CDR3 length equals 14 residues. This CDR3 reads CASSQQRTAFFYTF. The CDR3 DNA is TGTGCCAGCAGCCAACAACGGACAGCTTTTTTTTACACCTTC.

This clone was seen once. The chain couples TRBV7-8 to TRBJ1-3; possibly TRBD1 for D (5 bases). V lost 1 base and J 1 base, leaving 8 bases between the germline ends. This CDR3 comprises 15 residues. The V gene's germline CDR1 is SGHVS and CDR2 FQNEAQ. CDR3 region: CASSLGGYSGNTIYF. The CDR3 DNA is TGTGCCAGCAGCTTAGGGGGGTATTCTGGAAACACCATATATTTT.

The chain recombines TRBV28 with TRBJ1-3, with D hard to call. The CDR3 contains 16 residues. CDR1 MDHEN and CDR2 SYDVKM come from the germline V gene. Deletions cut 8 bases from V and 2 bases from J, with 19 bases between. In DNA form, the CDR3 reads TGTGCCAGCTTACTAAACCGTGGAAGACCTGGAAACACCATATATTTT. Residues: CASLLNRGRPGNTIYF.

The CDR3 DNA follows: TGTGCCAGCAGCTTACCGGGGCACTACGAGCAGTACTTC. Its translation is CASSLPGHYEQYF. The genes are TRBV11-2 and TRBJ2-7; D may correspond to TRBD1 or TRBD2 (5 bases each). Trimming removed 2 bases from V and 3 bases from J, with 8 bases in between. The CDR3 is 13 amino acids. CDR1 and CDR2 from the germline V gene are SGHAT and FQNNGV.

V gene TRBV11-2 combines with J gene TRBJ2-1, with 10 bases fitting TRBD2. Germline V gene data show CDR1 as SGHAT and CDR2 as FQNNGV. The CDR3 is 16 residues long. The ends lost 0 bases at V and 5 bases at J; junction bases unmatched: 4. The DNA for the CDR3 is TGTGCCAGCAGCTTAGAGGCTAGCGGGAGCCACAATGAGCAGTTCTTC. Encoded protein: CASSLEASGSHNEQFF.

The V call is TRBV28, the J call TRBJ2-5, with 9 bases aligning to TRBD1. The CDR3 has 15 amino acids. The J segment lost 2 bases and the V segment lost 6 bases, leaving 7 bases of the junction unmatched. Germline CDR1 and CDR2: MDHEN and SYDVKM. The CDR3 DNA reads as TGTGCCAGCAGATCAGACAGGGGGGGTCAAGAGACCCAGTACTTC. Protein: CASRSDRGGQETQYF.

The rearrangement links TRBV5-1 to TRBJ1-2, with TRBD1 matching 10 bases. From germline, CDR1 is SGHRS and CDR2 YFSETQ. This CDR3 spans 14 amino acids. V was pared by 4 bases and J by 6 bases, with 6 bases of the junction left unmatched. For the CDR3, the DNA is TGCGCCAGCAGCCGGGACAGGGGTACCGATGGCTACACCTTC. Encoded protein: CASSRDRGTDGYTF. Combining the CDR3 with reference TRBV5-1 and TRBJ1-2 gives the whole variable domain KAGVTQTPRYLIKTRGQQVTLSCSPISGHRSVSWYQQTPGQGLQFLFEYFSETQRNKGNFPGRFSGRQFSNSRSEMNVSTLELGDSALYLCASSRDRGTDGYTFGSGTRLTVV.

This clone was observed a handful of times. This chain uses TRBV28 with TRBJ2-3, with no clear D. Trimming took off 2 bases at V and 4 bases at J, with 7 bases between the two ends. Germline values: CDR1 MDHEN, CDR2 SYDVKM. The CDR3 is 13 residues long. Here the CDR3 DNA reads TGTGCCAGCAGTTTACGGCCAGCAGATACGCAGTATTTT. It is translated as CASSLRPADTQYF.

The V gene is TRBV29-1, the J gene TRBJ1-1; D unresolved. Germline V lookup: CDR1 SQVTM, CDR2 ANQGSEA. Trimming pared 4 bases from V and 0 bases from J, leaving 12 bases between. The CDR3 contains 14 residues. The CDR3 spells CSVVWLTMNTEAFF. The CDR3 DNA sequence: TGCAGCGTTGTTTGGCTGACGATGAACACTGAAGCTTTCTTT. The full variable domain, with the rest looked up from reference TRBV29-1 and TRBJ1-1, is SAVISQKPSRDICQRGTSLTIQCQVDSQVTMMFWYRQQPGQSLTLIATANQGSEATYESGFVIDKFPISRPNLTFSTLTVSNMSPEDSSIYLCSVVWLTMNTEAFFGQGTRLTVV.

The genes are TRBV10-3 and TRBJ1-2; TRBD1 matches 7 bases. The CDR3 sequence is 12 residues long. From germline, CDR1 is ENHRY and CDR2 SYGVKD. The J segment lost 4 bases and the V segment lost 11 bases, leaving 7 bases of the junction unmatched. CDR3 DNA: TGTGCCTCCAGGGGGGTAGTCTATGGCTACACCTTC. This gives the protein CASRGVVYGYTF.

J is TRBJ2-3 and V is TRBV28, with 9 nucleotides matching TRBD1. V lost 10 bases to trimming and J lost 4 bases; unmatched junction nucleotides: 6. The CDR3 covers 13 residues. Germline loops: CDR1 MDHEN, CDR2 SYDVKM. This chain's CDR3 is CATGTGWADTQYF. For the CDR3, the DNA is TGTGCCACCGGGACAGGGTGGGCAGATACGCAGTATTTT.

V and J are TRBV10-3 and TRBJ2-1; no clear D. Trimming took 5 bases from V and 4 from J, leaving 9 bases between them. CDR3 length: 13 amino acids. The germline gives CDR1 ENHRY, CDR2 SYGVKD. CDR3 DNA: TGTGCCATCAGTCGGCCGTCTTACAATGAGCAGTTCTTC. Translation gives CAISRPSYNEQFF.

This clone has just one count. The chain couples TRBV6-5 to TRBJ2-7, with TRBD1 identical over 8 bases. The CDR3 extends over 14 amino acids. Germline V CDR1 and CDR2: MNHEY, SVGAGI. Trimming took 5 bases from V and 3 from J; bases not matched to a gene: 6. The DNA for the CDR3 is TGTGCCAGCAGTCAAAGACAGGGGAGCTACGAGCAGTACTTC. It encodes CASSQRQGSYEQYF.

This chain links TRBV7-2 with TRBJ2-7, with 10 bases matching TRBD2. The CDR3 totals 17 residues. Trimming removed 2 bases from V and 3 bases from J; junction bases left unmatched: 10. CDR1 is SGHTA, CDR2 FQGNSA, per germline. CDR3 sequence: CASSLSGSASGSYEQYF. CDR3 nucleotide sequence: TGTGCCAGCAGCTTAAGTGGTTCGGCTAGCGGGAGCTACGAGCAGTACTTC. Full variable domain (missing parts from reference TRBV7-2 and TRBJ2-7): GAGVSQSPSNKVTEKGKDVELRCDPISGHTALYWYRQSLGQGLEFLIYFQGNSAPDKSGLPSDRFSAERTGGSVSTLTIQRTQQEDSAVYLCASSLSGSASGSYEQYFGPGTRLTVT.

The CDR3 region is CASNPGQGQIDYEQYF. CDR3 DNA: TGCGCCAGCAACCCCGGTCAGGGACAGATAGACTACGAGCAGTACTTC. This sequence joins TRBV5-1 and TRBJ2-7; 7 bases map to TRBD1. The CDR3 consists of 16 residues. Germline CDR1 is SGHRS and CDR2 is YFSETQ. The J segment lost 3 bases and the V segment lost 6 bases, leaving 15 bases of the junction unmatched.

The table lists this clone with a few counts. V gene TRBV7-2 combines with J gene TRBJ1-5, with D hard to call. The germline V gene encodes CDR1 SGHTA and CDR2 FQGNSA. V lost 5 bases, J lost 5 bases, and 10 bases lay in between. The CDR3 is 13 residues long. The DNA for the CDR3 is TGTGCCAGCAGCCAATACGGGCATCAGCCCCAGCATTTT. Its translation: CASSQYGHQPQHF.

The CDR3 loop reads CASRPRRPGPYNEQFF. CDR3 sequence (DNA): TGTGCCAGCAGACCACGGAGGCCAGGACCTTACAATGAGCAGTTCTTC. The rearrangement joins TRBV27 to TRBJ2-1, with D perhaps matching TRBD2 (5 bases). CDR3 length: 16 residues. The V end was cut by 6 bases, the J end by 4 bases, with 19 bases between. Germline CDR1 is MNHEY and CDR2 is SMNVEV (reference sequence).

This clone was observed a few times. CDR3 region: CASSQVWRERHEQFF. The CDR3 DNA reads as TGCGCCAGCAGCCAAGTCTGGCGGGAGAGGCATGAGCAGTTCTTC. The genes are TRBV4-1 and TRBJ2-1, with 7 positions matching TRBD2. V dropped 1 base and J dropped 8; count of bases not matched to a gene: 8. Germline lookup yields CDR1 MGHRA and CDR2 YSYEKL. There are 15 residues in the CDR3.

Only one count was recorded for this clone. CDR3 residues: CASSTGQDTDTQYF. In DNA, the CDR3 is TGCGCCAGCAGCACCGGACAGGACACAGATACGCAGTATTTT. V is TRBV5-1 and J is TRBJ2-3; TRBD1 aligns across 7 bases. Trimming at V came to 4 bases and at J to 2 bases, leaving 4 bases not matched to a gene. This CDR3 spans 14 amino acids. In germline, CDR1 is SGHRS, CDR2 YFSETQ.